These T cell receptor beta chains were read from a single sample in a study of PD-L1 blockade in urothelial cancer. Only in-frame clones appear in the TCRdb table, and some are missing; sequencing was by immunoSEQ multiplex PCR. The sample includes about 130,000 clones, 70% to 85% of them seen just once. The sample was PBMCs, taken around atezolizumab (anti-PD-L1) treatment. The receptors were sampled from a man aged 50 to 60 with urothelial cancer. CDR3s leave out the opening cysteine and the closing phenylalanine or tryptophan. The D gene is left open where the match is weak.

>TRBV18|.|TRBJ1-1
ASSPKGQDTEAF
>TRBV19|.|TRBJ2-7
ASSMIHSSYEQY
>TRBV11-2|TRBD2|TRBJ2-7
ASSLAGGVDEQY
>TRBV7-3|TRBD2|TRBJ2-1
ASTGGGYNEQF
>TRBV18|.|TRBJ1-6
ASSRMLGDQTNSPLH
>TRBV11-2|TRBD2|TRBJ2-1
ASSLDGTSVYNEQF
>TRBV11-2|TRBD2|TRBJ2-1
ASSSGLAGYNEQF
>TRBV30|.|TRBJ1-5
AWSATQGYSNQPQH
>TRBV10-3|.|TRBJ2-1
AISEKDWNEQF
>TRBV18|.|TRBJ1-2
ASSPPEGGYT
>TRBV19|TRBD2|TRBJ2-3
ASSTLAGAWNTQY
>TRBV7-3|TRBD2|TRBJ2-1
ASSFPRDAGLAGTINEQF
>TRBV30|TRBD2|TRBJ2-7
AWLDAGGPYEQY
>TRBV5-4|TRBD1|TRBJ1-2
ASSHGQGNYGYT
>TRBV5-1|.|TRBJ2-1
ASSFNTVYNEQF
>TRBV19|TRBD2|TRBJ2-1
ASSMTGTRAYNEQF
>TRBV7-3|.|TRBJ2-3
ASSRSPIGTDTQY
>TRBV5-1|TRBD2|TRBJ2-1
ASRLTSGRVNEQF
>TRBV14|.|TRBJ1-3
ASSPYGAYTIY
>TRBV29-1|TRBD2|TRBJ2-5
SVEDLGRAGQETQY
>TRBV7-9|.|TRBJ2-3
ASSLTTRWDTQY
>TRBV2|TRBD1|TRBJ2-7
ASSTTSPGTDEQY
>TRBV2|TRBD1|TRBJ1-2
ASRESGTGFGYT
>TRBV28|TRBD1|TRBJ1-1
ASSGQGAGNTEAF
>TRBV5-1|TRBD1|TRBJ2-7
ASSPGTGTYEQY
>TRBV5-1|TRBD2|TRBJ2-1
ASSRLTSGRADEQF
>TRBV2|.|TRBJ1-2
ASSPQAGNGYT
>TRBV5-1|TRBD2|TRBJ2-2
ASSSQSSGIDTGELF
>TRBV5-4|.|TRBJ2-3
ASSPFGGPRADTQY
>TRBV2|.|TRBJ2-3
ASRLERTQY
>TRBV7-2|TRBD1|TRBJ1-5
ASSLSGTGWNQPQH
>TRBV6-5|.|TRBJ1-3
ASMSPFSGNTIY
>TRBV7-6|.|TRBJ1-1
ASSPIALGVRKLAF
>TRBV9|.|TRBJ1-5
ASSVGDNNSNQPQH
>TRBV2|.|TRBJ1-6
ANRRGASSYNSPLH
>TRBV28|.|TRBJ1-1
ASITGGGTEAF
>TRBV27|TRBD1|TRBJ2-4
ASRTGRKNIQY
>TRBV19|.|TRBJ1-2
ASTLQGSYGYT
>TRBV5-5|TRBD1|TRBJ1-5
ASSFGTGGRYDQPQH
>TRBV2|.|TRBJ1-1
ASSDLVTGMKNTEAF
>TRBV11-2|.|TRBJ2-3
ASSLADTSTDTQY
>TRBV19|TRBD2|TRBJ2-7
ASKRTSGASYEQY
>TRBV7-8|TRBD2|TRBJ2-3
ASSFYGRTDTQY
>TRBV6-1|TRBD2|TRBJ2-1
ASSARGGISYNEQF
>TRBV5-1|.|TRBJ1-3
ASSLGGNTGNTIY
>TRBV4-2|.|TRBJ1-5
ASSQDAGNQPQH
>TRBV6-4|.|TRBJ2-2
ASSRDWDTGELF
>TRBV6-5|.|TRBJ1-5
ASRTGNQPQH
>TRBV5-4|.|TRBJ2-7
ASSSPNGSLHEQY
>TRBV15|.|TRBJ2-1
ATSRAASSYNEQF
>TRBV5-4|.|TRBJ2-7
ASSPTPDISYEQY
>TRBV5-1|TRBD1|TRBJ1-6
ASSLGTGGNSPLH
>TRBV19|.|TRBJ1-1
ASEVTYPTEAF
>TRBV5-5|.|TRBJ2-5
ASSFQQGLQY